A selection of T cell receptor beta chains follows, all from one sample in a study of T-cell reconstitution after alpha-beta-depleted transplantation in children. One entry per CDR3 protein results from TCRdb running MiXCR on the PCR reads. The table records around 340,000 distinct CDR3 sequences, less than 15% of them present only once. Sequences were derived from PBMCs, sampled from the stem cell graft. These receptor sequences come from a human donor who donated a stem cell graft to a child with Fanconi anemia. Each CDR3 is given with its conserved first and last residue. The D gene is left open where the match is weak. Not every row has a clone size; where given, it reads once, few, many or a size class.

j_call v_call clone_size d_call cdr3_aa cdr3_nt
TRBJ1-6 TRBV19 NA NA CASNQEFLNSPLHF TGTGCCAGTAACCAGGAATTTCTGAATTCACCCCTCCACTTT
TRBJ1-2 TRBV5-1 few TRBD1 CASSERTGGRDGYTF TGCGCCAGCAGCGAACGGACAGGGGGCCGCGATGGCTACACCTTC
TRBJ1-4 TRBV6-1 few NA CASRSGDFFEKLFF TGTGCCAGCAGATCGGGGGATTTTTTTGAAAAACTGTTTTTT
TRBJ1-1 TRBV29-1 many NA CSVDTDLAFF TGCAGCGTTGACACGGACTTAGCTTTCTTT
TRBJ2-7 TRBV25-1 many NA CASSDLTATSYEQYF TGTGCCAGCAGTGACCTGACTGCTACCTCCTACGAGCAGTACTTC
TRBJ2-1 TRBV28 few NA CASSFRRDLPDEQFF TGTGCCAGCAGTTTTCGTCGGGACCTTCCGGATGAGCAGTTCTTC
TRBJ2-4 TRBV18 many NA CASSPRDKVKNIQYF TGTGCCAGCTCACCAAGGGACAAGGTCAAAAACATTCAGTACTTC
TRBJ2-1 TRBV6-5 NA TRBD2 CASSFSPSGGFGNEQFF TGTGCCAGCAGTTTTTCCCCTAGCGGGGGCTTTGGGAATGAGCAGTTCTTC
TRBJ2-2 TRBV6-1 few NA CASSRQYPNTGELFF TGTGCCAGCAGTAGACAGTACCCGAACACCGGGGAGCTGTTTTTT
TRBJ1-2 TRBV2 many NA CASRNYYGYTF TGTGCCAGCAGGAATTACTATGGCTACACCTTC
TRBJ1-5 TRBV20-1 once NA CSALRQSNQPQHF TGCAGTGCTCTCCGACAGAGCAATCAGCCCCAGCATTTT
TRBJ2-5 TRBV29-1 few NA CSVDLGVPQYF TGCAGCGTTGACTTAGGGGTCCCCCAGTACTTC
TRBJ1-4 TRBV4-2 NA NA CASSQGGFPEEKLFF TGTGCCAGCAGCCAAGGCGGGTTCCCTGAGGAAAAACTGTTTTTT
TRBJ1-4 TRBV12-3/TRBV12-4 few NA CASSLREPNEKLFF TGTGCCAGCAGTTTACGTGAGCCAAATGAAAAACTGTTTTTT
TRBJ2-1 TRBV27 many NA CASTPSGYNEQFF TGTGCCAGCACCCCGTCGGGTTACAATGAGCAGTTCTTC